This T cell receptor beta chain originates from a study of response to subunit inactivated influenza vaccine (dated by TCRdb to the late 2010s). With regard to the full study: The study used deep quantitative T cell receptor repertoire profiling to track responses to a trivalent subunit inactivated influenza vaccine. On the study overall, not on this receptor specifically: The authors proposed that each seasonal influenza vaccination may bring in only a limited number of new T cells.

Library preparation was by RT-PCR. The sequencer listed for this sample is Illumina HiSeq 2500. TCRdb trimmed the raw reads at Q25, called clones with MiXCR and kept productive beta chains. Under each unique CDR3 protein, matching rows form one entry showing the most common genes and DNA. This sample lists about 540,000 distinct CDR3 sequences; roughly 25% were detected once. 2.8% of the sample lies in the top ten. V loses 2 bases of germline sequence and J loses 6 bases, and the interval between the two ends is 11 bases. Inclusive of the bounding cysteine and phenylalanine, the CDR3 is 14 residues long. Of the read, only the CDR3 DNA is kept; its 42 bases are in frame from base 1. The germline V gene encodes CDR1 DFQATT and CDR2 SNEGSKA (reference sequence). Remarks on this clonotype: The antigen it binds to is not known. No much larger clonotype is one base removed from it; base qualities were not supplied.

These sequences were also reported in another study, on T cells expressing NK-cell markers. Per that second paper: The TCR beta cDNA libraries were made using 5'RACE template switching, a step that added both a universal primer site and unique molecular identifiers. Fewer than ten donors provided sorted CD3+CD56+NKG2C+, CD3+CD56+NKG2C- and CD3+CD56-NKG2C+ T-cell subsets, whose TCR beta-chain repertoires were profiled. Among the eight sequenced donors, only one was HCMV-seronegative, while the other seven were HCMV-seropositive. In several experiments an anti-gammadeltaTCR antibody was added to restrict sorting to alphabetaTCR-expressing T cells. In six donors, the dominant CD3+CD56+NKG2C+ clonotypes were found to rank among the top 10 CD8+ clonotypes and to make up roughly 1.0-7.5% of CD8+ T cells. Those dominant clonotypes were again the most abundant among CD3+CD56-NKG2C+ cells in four donors, at roughly 25-60.1%. Whether the expanded NKG2C-expressing T cell clones were specific for HCMV antigens was left unclear. The eight sequenced donors were randomly selected healthy volunteers, three men and five women. To determine HCMV serostatus, a commercial ELISA kit was used to detect HCMV-specific IgG in serum. Peripheral blood mononuclear cells were isolated from blood by Ficoll density gradient centrifugation. Magnetic immunoseparation with Miltenyi isolation kits was used to isolate CD4+ and CD8+ T cells from PBMC. cDNA synthesis was primed from the TCR beta constant segment, followed by two successive PCR amplification steps. The libraries were sequenced on Illumina HiSeq 2000/2500, MiSeq or NextSeq, producing 2 x 150 bp reads. MIGEC was used to demultiplex reads and group reads by UMI, and MiTCR was used to assemble and quantify clonotypes. Only TCR cDNA sequences supported by at least two reads were kept to exclude erroneous sequences. Downstream repertoire analysis used the tcR package, and clonotypes were matched across fractions by CDR3 nucleotide sequence plus V segment. Antigen specificity was annotated against VDJdb with VDJmatch, allowing one amino acid substitution in CDR3.

The rearrangement combines TRBV20-1 with TRBJ1-6; D gene: possibly TRBD1, on 5 matching bases. The sequences come from CD4+ T cells sorted from PBMCs, collected roughly 12 days after vaccination. The TCR originated in a man aged 50-59 years who received an inactivated influenza vaccine. Donor details come from another sample of the same person, matched by shared clones. The nucleotide sequence reads as follows: TGCAGTGCTAGACCACCGAGGGGTAATTCACCCCTCCACTTT. The encoded protein is CSARPPRGNSPLHF.